This T cell receptor beta chain came from a study of identical twins. V trimming: 4 bases; J trimming: 6 bases; junction bases outside the gene matches: 4. The CDR3 runs 14 residues. Germline CDR1 reads LGHNA; CDR2 reads YNFKEQ. A universal primer site was incorporated via template switching, and the cDNA contained unique molecular identifiers. TCRdb reprocessed the 5' RACE reads with MiXCR, giving one entry per CDR3 protein. This table has around 490,000 distinct CDR3 sequences, around 20% appearing once. This clonotype turned up a few times. The target antigen is unknown. Study-level points and caveats: The presence of invariant MAIT and iNKT cells could partly confound analyses of zero-insertion sequences. Weaker excess sharing between twins was seen in beta out-of-frame sequences.

This sample also belongs to another study, concerning yellow fever vaccine responses in identical twins.

The TCR originated in a woman aged 18-29 years in good health. The chain combines TRBV4-2 with TRBJ2-1; TRBD2 agrees at 9 bases. Specimen: CD4+ T cells sorted from blood. The CDR3 loop is CASSRLAGLNEQFF. CDR3 nucleotides: TGTGCCAGCAGCCGTCTAGCGGGACTCAATGAGCAGTTCTTC.